Sequencing of this T cell receptor beta chain was carried out in a study of blood T cells in healthy people across ages. V shed 7 bases, J shed 8 bases, and the junction held 8 bases outside the gene matches. Looked up from germline, CDR1 is SQVTM and CDR2 is ANQGSEA. The CDR3 has 13 amino acids. Primers used in a second PCR of about 6 to 11 cycles were a sample-barcoded 5' primer and a J-beta primer mix. TCRdb re-derived calls from the 5' RACE reads in MiXCR, one entry per CDR3 protein. The sample lists about 1.7 million distinct CDR3 sequences, approximately 28% occurring once. The chain carries TRBV29-1 and TRBJ1-6, with TRBD1 matching 7 bases. The sequencing sample was made of blood. The clonotype comes from a woman under 40 in good health. The CDR3 reads CSAATGMDSPLHF. The CDR3 DNA reads TGCAGCGCTGCGACAGGGATGGATTCACCCCTCCACTTT.